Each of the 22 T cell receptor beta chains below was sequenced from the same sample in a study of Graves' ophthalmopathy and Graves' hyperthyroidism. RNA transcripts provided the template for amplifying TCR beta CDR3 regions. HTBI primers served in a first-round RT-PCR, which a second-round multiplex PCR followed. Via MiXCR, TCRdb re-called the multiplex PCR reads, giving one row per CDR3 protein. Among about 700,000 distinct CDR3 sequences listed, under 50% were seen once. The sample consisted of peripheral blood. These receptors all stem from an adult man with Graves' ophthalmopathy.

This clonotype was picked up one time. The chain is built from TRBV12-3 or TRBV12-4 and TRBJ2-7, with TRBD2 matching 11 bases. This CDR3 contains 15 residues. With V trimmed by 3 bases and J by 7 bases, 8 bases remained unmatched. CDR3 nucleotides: TGTGCCAGCAGTTTCATAGCGGGAGGGCCCAATGAGCAGTACTTC. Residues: CASSFIAGGPNEQYF.

Here the CDR3 reads CSVKGQGGNTGELFF. CDR3 DNA: TGCAGCGTTAAAGGCCAGGGGGGGAACACCGGGGAGCTGTTTTTT. The chain has TRBV29-1 and TRBJ2-2, with D maybe TRBD1 (7 bases). The CDR3 length is 15 residues. The V end lost 5 bases, the J end lost 1 base, and 14 bases lay between the germline ends. CDR1 and CDR2 (germline): SQVTM, ANQGSEA.

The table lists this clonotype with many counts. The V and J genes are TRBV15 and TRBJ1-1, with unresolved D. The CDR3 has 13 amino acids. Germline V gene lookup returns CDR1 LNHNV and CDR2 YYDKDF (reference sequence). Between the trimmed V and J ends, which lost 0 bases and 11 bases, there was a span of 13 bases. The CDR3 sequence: CATSRDSEAQAFF. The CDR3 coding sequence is TGTGCCACCAGCAGAGATTCGGAGGCGCAGGCTTTCTTT.

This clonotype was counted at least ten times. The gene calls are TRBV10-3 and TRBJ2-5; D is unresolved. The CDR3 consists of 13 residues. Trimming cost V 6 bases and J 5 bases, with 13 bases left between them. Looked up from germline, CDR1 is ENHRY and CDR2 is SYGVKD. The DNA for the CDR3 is TGTGCCATCAGCTCCGGGCATCTGGAGACCCAGTACTTC. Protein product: CAISSGHLETQYF.

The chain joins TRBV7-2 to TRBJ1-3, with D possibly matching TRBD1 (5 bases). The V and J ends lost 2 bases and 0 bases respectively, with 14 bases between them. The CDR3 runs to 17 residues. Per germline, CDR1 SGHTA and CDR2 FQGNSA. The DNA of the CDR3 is TGTGCCAGCAGCTTATGGAGGACACCTCTCTCTGGAAACACCATATATTTT. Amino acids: CASSLWRTPLSGNTIYF.

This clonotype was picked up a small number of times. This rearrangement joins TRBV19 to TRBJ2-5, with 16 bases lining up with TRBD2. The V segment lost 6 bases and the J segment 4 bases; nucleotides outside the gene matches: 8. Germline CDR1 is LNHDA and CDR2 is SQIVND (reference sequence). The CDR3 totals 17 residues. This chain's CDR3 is CASSRGLAGGYGETQYF. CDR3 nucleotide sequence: TGTGCCAGTAGCAGGGGACTAGCGGGAGGGTACGGAGAGACCCAGTACTTC.

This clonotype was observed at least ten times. The CDR3 nucleotides read TGTGCCAGCAGCCCGGGGACAGGACTGAACACTGAAGCTTTCTTT. Protein product: CASSPGTGLNTEAFF. The chain uses TRBV7-8 and TRBJ1-1; 8 nucleotides agree with TRBD1. CDR1 SGHVS and CDR2 FQNEAQ come from the germline V gene. The V gene end was trimmed by 5 bases and the J gene end by 0 bases; junction bases not matched to a gene: 5. The CDR3 sequence is 15 residues long. The full variable domain, completed using reference TRBV7-8 and TRBJ1-1, is GAGVSQSPRYKVAKRGQDVALRCDPISGHVSLFWYQQALGQGPEFLTYFQNEAQLDKSGLPSDRFFAERPEGSVSTLKIQRTQQEDSAVYLCASSPGTGLNTEAFFGQGTRLTVV.

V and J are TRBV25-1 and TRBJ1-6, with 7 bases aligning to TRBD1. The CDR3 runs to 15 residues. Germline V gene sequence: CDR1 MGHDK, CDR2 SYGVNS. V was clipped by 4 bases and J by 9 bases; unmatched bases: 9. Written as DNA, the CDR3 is TGTGCCAGCAGTGTGGGGACAGAAAGAGGTTCACCCCTCCACTTT. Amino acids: CASSVGTERGSPLHF.

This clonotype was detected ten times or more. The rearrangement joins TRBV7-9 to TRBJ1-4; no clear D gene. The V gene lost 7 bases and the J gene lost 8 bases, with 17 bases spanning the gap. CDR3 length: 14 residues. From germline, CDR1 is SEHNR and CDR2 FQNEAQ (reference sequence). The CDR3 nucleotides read TGTGCCAGCACCTCATATGGCACGGGGGAAAAACTGTTTTTT. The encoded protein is CASTSYGTGEKLFF.

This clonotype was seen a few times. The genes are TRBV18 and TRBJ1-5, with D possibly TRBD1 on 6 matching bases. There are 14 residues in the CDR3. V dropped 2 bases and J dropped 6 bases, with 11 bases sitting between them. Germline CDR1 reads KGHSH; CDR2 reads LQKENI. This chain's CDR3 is CASSPGGGLQPQHF. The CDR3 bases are TGTGCCAGCTCACCAGGAGGGGGACTTCAGCCCCAGCATTTT.

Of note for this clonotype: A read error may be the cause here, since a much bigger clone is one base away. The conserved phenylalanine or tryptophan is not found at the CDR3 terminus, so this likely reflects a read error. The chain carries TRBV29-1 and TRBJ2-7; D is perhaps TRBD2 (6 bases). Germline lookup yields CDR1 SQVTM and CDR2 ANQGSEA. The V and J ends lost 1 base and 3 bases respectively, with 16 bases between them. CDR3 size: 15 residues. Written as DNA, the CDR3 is TGCAGCGTTGAAGGAGACCGGGGGTATAACTACGAGCAGTACTAC. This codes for CSVEGDRGYNYEQYY.

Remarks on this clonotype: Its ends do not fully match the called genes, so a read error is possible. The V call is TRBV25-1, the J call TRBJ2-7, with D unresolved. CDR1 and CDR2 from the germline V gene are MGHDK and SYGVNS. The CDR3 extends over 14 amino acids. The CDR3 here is CAISESLVGNEQYF. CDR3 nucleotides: TGTGCCATCAGTGAGTCGTTAGTTGGGAATGAGCAGTACTTC.

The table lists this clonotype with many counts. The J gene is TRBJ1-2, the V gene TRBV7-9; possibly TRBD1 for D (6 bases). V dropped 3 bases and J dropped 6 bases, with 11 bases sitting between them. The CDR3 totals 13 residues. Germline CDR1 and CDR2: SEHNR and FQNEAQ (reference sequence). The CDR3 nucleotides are TGTGCCAGCAGCTTCTCAGGGGAGGATGGCTACACCTTC. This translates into CASSFSGEDGYTF.

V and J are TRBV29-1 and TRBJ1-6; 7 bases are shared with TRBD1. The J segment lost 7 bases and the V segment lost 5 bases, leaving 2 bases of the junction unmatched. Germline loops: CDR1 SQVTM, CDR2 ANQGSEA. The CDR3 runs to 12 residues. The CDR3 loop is CSVTTGNSPLHF. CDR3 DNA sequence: TGCAGCGTTACGACAGGGAATTCACCCCTCCACTTT.

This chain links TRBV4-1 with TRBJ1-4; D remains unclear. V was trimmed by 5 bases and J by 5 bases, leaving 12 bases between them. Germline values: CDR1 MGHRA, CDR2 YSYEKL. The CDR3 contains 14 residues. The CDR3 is CASSYRAKNEKLFF. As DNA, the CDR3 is TGCGCCAGCAGCTACCGGGCTAAAAATGAAAAACTGTTTTTT.

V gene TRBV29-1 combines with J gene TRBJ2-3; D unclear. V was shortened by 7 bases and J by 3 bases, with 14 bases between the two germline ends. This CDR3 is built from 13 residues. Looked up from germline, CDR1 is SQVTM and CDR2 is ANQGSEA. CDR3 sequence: CSAQFAGTDTQYF. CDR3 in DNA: TGCAGCGCCCAATTTGCCGGGACAGATACGCAGTATTTT.

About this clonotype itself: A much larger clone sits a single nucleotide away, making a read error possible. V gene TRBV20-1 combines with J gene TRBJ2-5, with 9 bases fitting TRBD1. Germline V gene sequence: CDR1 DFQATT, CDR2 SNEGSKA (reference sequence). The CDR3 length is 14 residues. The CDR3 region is CSASPGQGQGTQYF. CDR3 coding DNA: TGCAGTGCTTCCCCGGGACAGGGCCAAGGGACCCAGTACTTC.

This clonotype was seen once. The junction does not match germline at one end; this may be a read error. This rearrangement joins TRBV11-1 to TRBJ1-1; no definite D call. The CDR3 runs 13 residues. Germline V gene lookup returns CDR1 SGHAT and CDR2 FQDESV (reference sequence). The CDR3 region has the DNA TGTGCCCGCAGTTACTCGATAATTGGTGAAGCTTTCTTT. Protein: CARSYSIIGEAFF.

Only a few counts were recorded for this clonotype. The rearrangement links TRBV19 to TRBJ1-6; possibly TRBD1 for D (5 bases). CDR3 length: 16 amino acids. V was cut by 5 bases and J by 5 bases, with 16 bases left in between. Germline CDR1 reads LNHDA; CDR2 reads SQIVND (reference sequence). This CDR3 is CASSPAQGPNNSPLHF. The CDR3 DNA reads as TGTGCCAGTAGTCCCGCTCAGGGACCGAATAATTCACCCCTCCACTTT.

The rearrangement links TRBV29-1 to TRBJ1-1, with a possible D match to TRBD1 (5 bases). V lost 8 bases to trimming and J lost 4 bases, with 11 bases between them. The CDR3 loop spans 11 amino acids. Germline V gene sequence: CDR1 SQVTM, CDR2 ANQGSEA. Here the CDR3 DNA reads TGCAGCTTTAGTGGGGGCACTGAAGCTTTCTTT. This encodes CSFSGGTEAFF.

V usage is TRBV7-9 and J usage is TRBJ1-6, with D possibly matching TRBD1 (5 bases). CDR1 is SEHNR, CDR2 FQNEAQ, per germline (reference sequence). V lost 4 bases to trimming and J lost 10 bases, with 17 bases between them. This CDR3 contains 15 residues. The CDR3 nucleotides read TGTGCCAGCAGCTGGGGACTAGCGGAGGGGTCACCCCTCCACTTT. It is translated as CASSWGLAEGSPLHF.

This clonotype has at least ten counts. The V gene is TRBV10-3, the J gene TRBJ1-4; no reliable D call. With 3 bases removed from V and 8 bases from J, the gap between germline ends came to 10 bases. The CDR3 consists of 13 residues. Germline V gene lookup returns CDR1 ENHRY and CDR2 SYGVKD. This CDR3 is CAISDPPVEKLFF. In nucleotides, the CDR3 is TGTGCCATCAGTGATCCCCCAGTCGAAAAACTGTTTTTT.